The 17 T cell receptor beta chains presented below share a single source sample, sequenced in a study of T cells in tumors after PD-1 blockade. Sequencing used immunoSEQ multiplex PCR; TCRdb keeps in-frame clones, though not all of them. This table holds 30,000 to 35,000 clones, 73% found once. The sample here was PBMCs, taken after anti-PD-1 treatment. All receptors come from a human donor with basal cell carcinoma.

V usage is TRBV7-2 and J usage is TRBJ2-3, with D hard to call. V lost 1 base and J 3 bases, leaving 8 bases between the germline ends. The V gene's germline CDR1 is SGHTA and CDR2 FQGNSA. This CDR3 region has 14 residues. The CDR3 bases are TGTGCCAGCAGCTTAGAGTCCAGGACAGATACGCAGTATTTT. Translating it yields CASSLESRTDTQYF.

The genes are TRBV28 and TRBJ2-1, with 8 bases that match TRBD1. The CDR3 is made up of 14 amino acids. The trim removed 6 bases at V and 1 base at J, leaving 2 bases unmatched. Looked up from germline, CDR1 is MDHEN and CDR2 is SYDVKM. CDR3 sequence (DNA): TGTGCCAGCAGAACAGGGGGATCCTACAATGAGCAGTTCTTC. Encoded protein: CASRTGGSYNEQFF. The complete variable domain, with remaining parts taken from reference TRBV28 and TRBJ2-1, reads DVKVTQSSRYLVKRTGEKVFLECVQDMDHENMFWYRQDPGLGLRLIYFSYDVKMKEKGDIPEGYSVSREKKERFSLILESASTNQTSMYLCASRTGGSYNEQFFGPGTRLTVL.

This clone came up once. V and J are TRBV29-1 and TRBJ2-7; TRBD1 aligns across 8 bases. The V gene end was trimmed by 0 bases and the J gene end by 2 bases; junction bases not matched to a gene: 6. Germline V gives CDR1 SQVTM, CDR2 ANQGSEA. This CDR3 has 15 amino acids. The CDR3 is CSVEETGTGTYEQYF. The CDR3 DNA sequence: TGCAGCGTTGAAGAGACCGGGACAGGAACCTACGAGCAGTACTTC.

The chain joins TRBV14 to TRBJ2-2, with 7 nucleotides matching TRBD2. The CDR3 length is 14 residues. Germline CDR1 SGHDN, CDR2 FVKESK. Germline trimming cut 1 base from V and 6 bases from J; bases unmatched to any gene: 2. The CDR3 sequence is CASSQVRGSGELFF. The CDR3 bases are TGTGCCAGCAGCCAAGTGCGGGGGTCCGGGGAGCTGTTTTTT.

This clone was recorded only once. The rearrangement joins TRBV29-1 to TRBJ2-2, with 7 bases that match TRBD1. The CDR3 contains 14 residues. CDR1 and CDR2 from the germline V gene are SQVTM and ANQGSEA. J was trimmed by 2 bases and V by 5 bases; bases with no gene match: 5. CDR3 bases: TGCAGCGTTCTGGGGACAGTTAACACCGGGGAGCTGTTTTTT. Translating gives CSVLGTVNTGELFF.

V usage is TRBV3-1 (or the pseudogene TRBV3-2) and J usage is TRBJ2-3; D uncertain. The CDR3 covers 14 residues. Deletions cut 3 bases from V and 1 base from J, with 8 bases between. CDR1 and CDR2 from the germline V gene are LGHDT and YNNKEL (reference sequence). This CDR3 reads CASSHHWGTDTQYF. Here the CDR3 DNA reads TGTGCCAGCAGCCACCACTGGGGCACAGATACGCAGTATTTT.

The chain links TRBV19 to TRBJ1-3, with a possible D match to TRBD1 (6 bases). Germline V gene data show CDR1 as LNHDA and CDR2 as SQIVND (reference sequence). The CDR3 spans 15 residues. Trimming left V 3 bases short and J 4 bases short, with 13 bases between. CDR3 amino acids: CASSIGPQGGNTIYF. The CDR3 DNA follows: TGTGCCAGTAGTATTGGCCCACAGGGCGGAAACACCATATATTTT.

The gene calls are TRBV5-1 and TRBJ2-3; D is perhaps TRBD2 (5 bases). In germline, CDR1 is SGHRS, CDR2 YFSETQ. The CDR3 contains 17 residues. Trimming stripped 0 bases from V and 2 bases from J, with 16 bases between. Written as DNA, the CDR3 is TGCGCCAGCAGCTTGGTCCCGGGCGGGCCTGCCACAGATACGCAGTATTTT. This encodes CASSLVPGGPATDTQYF.

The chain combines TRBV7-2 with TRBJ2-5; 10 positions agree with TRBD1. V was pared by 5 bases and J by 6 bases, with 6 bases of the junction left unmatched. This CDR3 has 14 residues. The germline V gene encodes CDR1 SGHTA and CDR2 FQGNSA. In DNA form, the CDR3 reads TGTGCCAGCAGCCAAGACAGGGGGCAGCAGACCCAGTACTTC. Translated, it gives CASSQDRGQQTQYF. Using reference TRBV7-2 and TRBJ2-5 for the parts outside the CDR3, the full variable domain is GAGVSQSPSNKVTEKGKDVELRCDPISGHTALYWYRQSLGQGLEFLIYFQGNSAPDKSGLPSDRFSAERTGGSVSTLTIQRTQQEDSAVYLCASSQDRGQQTQYFGPGTRLLVL.

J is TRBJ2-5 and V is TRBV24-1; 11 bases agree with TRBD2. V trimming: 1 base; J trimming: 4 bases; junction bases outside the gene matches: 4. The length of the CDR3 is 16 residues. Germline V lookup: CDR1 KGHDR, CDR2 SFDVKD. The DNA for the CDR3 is TGTGCCACCAGTGATTTAGTAGCGGGAGGGGGAGAGACCCAGTACTTC. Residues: CATSDLVAGGGETQYF.

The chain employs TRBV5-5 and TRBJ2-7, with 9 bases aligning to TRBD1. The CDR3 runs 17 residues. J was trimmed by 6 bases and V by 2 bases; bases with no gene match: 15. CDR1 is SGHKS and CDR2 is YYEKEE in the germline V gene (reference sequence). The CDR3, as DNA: TGTGCCAGCAGCTTAGGATGGAGGGGGGGACAGGGAGGCGAGCAGTACTTC. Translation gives CASSLGWRGGQGGEQYF.

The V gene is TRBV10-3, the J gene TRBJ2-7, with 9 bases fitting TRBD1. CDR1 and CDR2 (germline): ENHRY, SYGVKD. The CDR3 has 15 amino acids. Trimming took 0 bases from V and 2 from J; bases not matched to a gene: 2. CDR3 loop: CAISESGQGTYEQYF. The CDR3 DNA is TGTGCCATCAGTGAGTCGGGACAGGGAACCTACGAGCAGTACTTC.

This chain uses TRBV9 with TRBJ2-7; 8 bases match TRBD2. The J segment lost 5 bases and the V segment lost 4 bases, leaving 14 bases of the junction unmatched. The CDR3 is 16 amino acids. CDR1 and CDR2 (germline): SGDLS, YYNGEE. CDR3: CASSPTNGLAGDEQYF. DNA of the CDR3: TGTGCCAGCAGCCCGACAAACGGGCTAGCGGGTGACGAGCAGTACTTC.

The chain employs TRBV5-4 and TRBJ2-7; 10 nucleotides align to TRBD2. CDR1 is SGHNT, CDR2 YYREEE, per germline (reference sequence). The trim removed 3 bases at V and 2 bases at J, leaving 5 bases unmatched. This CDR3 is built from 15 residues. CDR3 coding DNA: TGTGCCAGCAGCTCAGGACTAGCGGAAGCCTACGAGCAGTACTTC. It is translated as CASSSGLAEAYEQYF.

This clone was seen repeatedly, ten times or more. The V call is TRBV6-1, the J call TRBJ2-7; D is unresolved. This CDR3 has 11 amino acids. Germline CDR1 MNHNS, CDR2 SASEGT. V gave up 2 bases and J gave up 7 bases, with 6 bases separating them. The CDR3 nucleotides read TGTGCCAGCAGTGAATTGAGGGAGCAGTACTTC. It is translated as CASSELREQYF.

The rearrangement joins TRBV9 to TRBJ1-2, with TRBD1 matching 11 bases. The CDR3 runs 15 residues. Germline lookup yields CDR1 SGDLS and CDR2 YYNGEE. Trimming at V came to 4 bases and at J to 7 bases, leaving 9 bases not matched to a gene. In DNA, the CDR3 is TGTGCCAGCAGCCTCAGGACAGGGGGCCCCGGTGGCTACACCTTC. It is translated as CASSLRTGGPGGYTF.

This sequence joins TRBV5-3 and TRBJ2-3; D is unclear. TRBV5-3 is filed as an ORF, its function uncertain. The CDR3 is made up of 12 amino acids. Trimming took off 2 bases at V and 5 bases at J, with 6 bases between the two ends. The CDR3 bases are TGTGCCAGAAGCTTATTCGGAGATACGCAGTATTTT. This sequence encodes CARSLFGDTQYF.